The source of this T cell receptor beta chain is a study of shared clonotypes between healthy human individuals. Study observations and caveats: It was anticipated that sequencing depth would influence how many clonotypes donors shared.

The unsorted samples took 90 million to 95 million PBMCs to get genomic DNA. With respect to this clone: Its specificity is not known.

Sequencing used immunoSEQ multiplex PCR; TCRdb keeps in-frame clones, though not all of them. The sample holds roughly 490,000 clones; around 79% are singletons and the top ten take about an eighth. The ends were cut back, 5 bases at V and 6 bases at J, with 17 bases in the middle. Germline loops: CDR1 SEHNR, CDR2 FQNEAQ (reference sequence). The CDR3 runs to 15 residues. This sequence originates from a woman between 40 and 55 years old in good health. Some clones in this sample may be carry-over from other donors' samples. Material for sequencing was PBMCs. The chain is built from TRBV7-9 and TRBJ2-1; weak D call: TRBD2 (6 bases). The CDR3 loop reads CASSASGTVLNEQFF. CDR3 DNA: TGTGCCAGCAGCGCGTCCGGGACTGTGCTCAATGAGCAGTTCTTC.